This entry concerns a single T cell receptor (beta chain). The CDR3 is made up of 14 amino acids. Germline V gene data show CDR1 as SGHTA and CDR2 as FQGTGA. The V end lost 5 bases, the J end lost 3 bases, and 13 bases lay between the germline ends. Next came a second PCR, run for about 7 to 12 cycles, which used a sample-barcoded 5' primer along with a J-beta primer mix. There were at least 3 million CDR3-containing paired-end reads obtained from each sample. MiXCR, run by TCRdb on the 5' RACE reads, gives a single entry per CDR3 protein. This sample yields around 990,000 distinct CDR3 sequences, of which almost 25% are seen a single time; around 0.7% belongs to the top ten. The data belong to a study of blood T cells in healthy people across ages. Separately, the same data were catalogued under a study of T cells of mothers and their children.

The sequenced sample was blood. The receptor was isolated from a girl aged 2-10 years in good health. The chain links TRBV7-3 to TRBJ2-5; D might be TRBD2 (5 bases). The CDR3 DNA reads as TGTGCCAGCAGCCAAGGACTGGGTAAAGAGACCCAGTACTTC. Amino acid sequence: CASSQGLGKETQYF.